The clone carrying this T cell receptor beta chain was observed a few times. The antigen is unknown. V was pared by 2 bases and J by 5 bases, with 15 bases between. This CDR3 region has 15 residues. Germline V gene lookup returns CDR1 SGHTA and CDR2 FQGNSA. This entry comes from a study of T cell repertoires in cytomegalovirus infection. Study observations and caveats: The response measured ex vivo was dominated by TCR beta clonotypes (HLA-C-restricted and CMV-specific).

Via MiXCR, TCRdb re-called the reads, giving one row per CDR3 protein. The sample includes 510,000 or so distinct CDR3 sequences, approximately 25% of them seen just once. The chain recombines TRBV7-2 with TRBJ2-5; D is possibly TRBD2 (6 bases). The sample taken for sequencing was PBMCs. The clonotype was recovered from a human donor in good health (CMV status not recorded). Some clones in this sample may be carry-over from other donors' samples. CDR3 DNA sequence: TGTGCCAGCAGCTTAAGCGGCGGGATGGGTGAGACCCAGTACTTC. It encodes CASSLSGGMGETQYF.